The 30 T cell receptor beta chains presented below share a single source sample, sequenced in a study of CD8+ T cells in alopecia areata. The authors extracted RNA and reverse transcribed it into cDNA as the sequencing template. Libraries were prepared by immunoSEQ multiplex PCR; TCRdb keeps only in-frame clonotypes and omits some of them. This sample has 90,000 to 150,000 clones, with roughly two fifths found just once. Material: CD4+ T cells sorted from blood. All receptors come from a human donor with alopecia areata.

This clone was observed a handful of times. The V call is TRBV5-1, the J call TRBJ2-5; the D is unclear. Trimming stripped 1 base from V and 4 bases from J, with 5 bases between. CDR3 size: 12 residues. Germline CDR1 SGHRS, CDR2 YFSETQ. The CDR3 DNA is TGCGCCAGCAGCTTGTCGTCAGAGACCCAGTACTTC. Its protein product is CASSLSSETQYF.

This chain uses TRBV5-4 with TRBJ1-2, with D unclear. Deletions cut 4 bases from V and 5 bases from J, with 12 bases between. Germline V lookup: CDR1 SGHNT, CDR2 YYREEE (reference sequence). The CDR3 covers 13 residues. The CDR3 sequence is CASSPERAYGYTF. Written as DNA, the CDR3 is TGTGCCAGCAGCCCGGAGAGGGCTTATGGCTACACCTTC.

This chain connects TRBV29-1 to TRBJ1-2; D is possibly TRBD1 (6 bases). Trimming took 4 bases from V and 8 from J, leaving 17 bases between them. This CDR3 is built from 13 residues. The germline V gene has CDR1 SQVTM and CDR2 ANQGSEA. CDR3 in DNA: TGCAGCGTTGGACAGGCACCTCTATCCGGCTACACCTTC. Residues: CSVGQAPLSGYTF.

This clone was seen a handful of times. In DNA form, the CDR3 reads TGTGCCACCAGCGAACAGGGTAATGAGCAGTTCTTC. Residues: CATSEQGNEQFF. The rearrangement uses TRBV15 and TRBJ2-1; D is possibly TRBD1 (6 bases). CDR1 is LNHNV, CDR2 YYDKDF, per germline (reference sequence). The CDR3 spans 12 residues. V was shortened by 5 bases and J by 7 bases, with 9 bases between the two germline ends.

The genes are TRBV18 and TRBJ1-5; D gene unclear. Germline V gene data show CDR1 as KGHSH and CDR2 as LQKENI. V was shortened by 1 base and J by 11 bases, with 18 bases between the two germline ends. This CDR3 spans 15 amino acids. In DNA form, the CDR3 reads TGTGCCAGCTCACCACTCACGGACGGTGGCCGGTCCCAGCATTTT. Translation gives CASSPLTDGGRSQHF.

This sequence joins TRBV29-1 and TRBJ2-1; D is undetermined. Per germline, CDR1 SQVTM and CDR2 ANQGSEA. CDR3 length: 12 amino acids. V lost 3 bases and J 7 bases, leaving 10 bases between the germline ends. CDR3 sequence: CSVDPLGNEQFF. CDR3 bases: TGCAGCGTTGACCCCCTGGGAAATGAGCAGTTCTTC.

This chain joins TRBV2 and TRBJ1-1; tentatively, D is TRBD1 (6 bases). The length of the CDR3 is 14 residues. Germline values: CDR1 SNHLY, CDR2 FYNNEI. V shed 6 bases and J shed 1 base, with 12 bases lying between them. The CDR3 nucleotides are TGTGCCAGCAGCGCGACAGGTCGGAACACTGAAGCTTTCTTT. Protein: CASSATGRNTEAFF.

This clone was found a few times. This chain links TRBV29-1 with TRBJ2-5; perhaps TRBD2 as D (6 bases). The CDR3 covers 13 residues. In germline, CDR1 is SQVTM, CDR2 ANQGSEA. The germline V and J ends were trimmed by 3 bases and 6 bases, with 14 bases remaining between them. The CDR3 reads CSVEGRGHQTQYF. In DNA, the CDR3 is TGCAGCGTTGAGGGGCGGGGTCATCAGACCCAGTACTTC. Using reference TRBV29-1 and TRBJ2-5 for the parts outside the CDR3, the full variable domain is SAVISQKPSRDICQRGTSLTIQCQVDSQVTMMFWYRQQPGQSLTLIATANQGSEATYESGFVIDKFPISRPNLTFSTLTVSNMSPEDSSIYLCSVEGRGHQTQYFGPGTRLLVL.

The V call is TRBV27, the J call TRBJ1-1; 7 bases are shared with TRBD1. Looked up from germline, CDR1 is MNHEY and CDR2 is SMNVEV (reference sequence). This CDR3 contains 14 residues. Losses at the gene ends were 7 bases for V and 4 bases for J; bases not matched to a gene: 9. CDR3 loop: CASTNTGAVTEAFF. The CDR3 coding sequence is TGTGCCAGCACAAACACAGGGGCGGTCACTGAAGCTTTCTTT.

The CDR3 sequence: CASSRGGQETQYF. The CDR3 DNA sequence: TGTGCCAGCAGCCGCGGAGGCCAAGAGACCCAGTACTTC. The rearrangement uses TRBV11-1 and TRBJ2-5; D is perhaps TRBD2 (5 bases). Trimming shortened V by 5 bases and J by 1 base, and 8 bases separated the two germline ends. The CDR3 extends over 13 amino acids. The V gene's germline CDR1 is SGHAT and CDR2 FQDESV (reference sequence).

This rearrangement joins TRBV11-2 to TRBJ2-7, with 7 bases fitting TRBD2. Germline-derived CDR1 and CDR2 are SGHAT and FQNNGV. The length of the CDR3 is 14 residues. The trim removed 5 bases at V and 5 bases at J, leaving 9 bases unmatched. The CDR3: CASSGRAAGDEQYF. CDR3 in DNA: TGTGCCAGCAGCGGGAGGGCCGCTGGGGACGAGCAGTACTTC.

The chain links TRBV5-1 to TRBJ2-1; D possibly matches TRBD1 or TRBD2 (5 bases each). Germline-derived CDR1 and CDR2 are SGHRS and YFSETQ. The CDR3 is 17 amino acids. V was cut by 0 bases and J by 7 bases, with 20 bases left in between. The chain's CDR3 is CASSLEGNGLIGNEQFF. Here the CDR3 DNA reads TGCGCCAGCAGCTTGGAGGGGAACGGACTCATCGGGAATGAGCAGTTCTTC.

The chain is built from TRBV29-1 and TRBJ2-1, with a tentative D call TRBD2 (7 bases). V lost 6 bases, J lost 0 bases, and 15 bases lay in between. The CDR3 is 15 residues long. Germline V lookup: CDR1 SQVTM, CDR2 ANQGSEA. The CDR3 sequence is CSVPRGGSSYNEQFF. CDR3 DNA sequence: TGCAGCGTCCCTAGGGGGGGGAGCTCCTACAATGAGCAGTTCTTC.

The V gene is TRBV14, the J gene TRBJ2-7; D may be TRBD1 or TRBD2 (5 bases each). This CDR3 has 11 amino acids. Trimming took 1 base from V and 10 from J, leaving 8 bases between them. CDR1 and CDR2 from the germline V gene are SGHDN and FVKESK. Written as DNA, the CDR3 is TGTGCCAGCAGCCAAGCAGGGAGCCAGTACTTC. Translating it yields CASSQAGSQYF.

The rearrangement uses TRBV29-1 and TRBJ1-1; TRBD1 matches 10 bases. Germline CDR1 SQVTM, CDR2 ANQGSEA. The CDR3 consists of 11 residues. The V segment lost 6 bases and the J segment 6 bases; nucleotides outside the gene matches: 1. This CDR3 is CSVGTGAEAFF. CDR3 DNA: TGCAGCGTGGGGACAGGGGCTGAAGCTTTCTTT. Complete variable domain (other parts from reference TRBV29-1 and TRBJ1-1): SAVISQKPSRDICQRGTSLTIQCQVDSQVTMMFWYRQQPGQSLTLIATANQGSEATYESGFVIDKFPISRPNLTFSTLTVSNMSPEDSSIYLCSVGTGAEAFFGQGTRLTVV.

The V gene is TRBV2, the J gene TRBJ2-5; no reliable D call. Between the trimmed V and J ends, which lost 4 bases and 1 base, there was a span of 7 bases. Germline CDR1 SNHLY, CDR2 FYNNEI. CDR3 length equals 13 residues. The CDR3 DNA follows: TGTGCCAGCAGTGGGAGTAGCCAAGAGACCCAGTACTTC. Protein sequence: CASSGSSQETQYF.

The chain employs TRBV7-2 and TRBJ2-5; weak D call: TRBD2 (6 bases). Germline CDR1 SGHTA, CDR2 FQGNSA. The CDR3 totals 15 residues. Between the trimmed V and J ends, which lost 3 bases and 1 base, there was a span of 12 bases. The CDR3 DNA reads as TGTGCCAGCAGCTTTCAGGAGGGTACCCAAGAGACCCAGTACTTC. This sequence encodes CASSFQEGTQETQYF.

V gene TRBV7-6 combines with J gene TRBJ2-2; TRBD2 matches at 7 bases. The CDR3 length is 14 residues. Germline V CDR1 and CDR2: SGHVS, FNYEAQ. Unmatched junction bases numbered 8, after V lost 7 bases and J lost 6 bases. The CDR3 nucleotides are TGTGCCAGCACCATACCGGCGGGGGCCGGGGAGCTGTTTTTT. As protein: CASTIPAGAGELFF.

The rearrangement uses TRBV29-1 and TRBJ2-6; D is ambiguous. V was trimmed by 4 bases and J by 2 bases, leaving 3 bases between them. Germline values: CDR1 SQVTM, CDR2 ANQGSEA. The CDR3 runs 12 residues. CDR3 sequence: CSVVAGANVLTF. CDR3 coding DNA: TGCAGCGTTGTGGCTGGGGCCAACGTCCTGACTTTC.

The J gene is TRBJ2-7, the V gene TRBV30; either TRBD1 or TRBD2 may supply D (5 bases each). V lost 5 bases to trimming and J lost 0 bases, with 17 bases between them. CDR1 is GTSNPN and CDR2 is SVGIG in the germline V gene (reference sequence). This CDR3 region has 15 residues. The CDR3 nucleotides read TGTGCCTGGTCCCTGGGACGAGGGATCTCCTACGAGCAGTACTTC. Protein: CAWSLGRGISYEQYF.

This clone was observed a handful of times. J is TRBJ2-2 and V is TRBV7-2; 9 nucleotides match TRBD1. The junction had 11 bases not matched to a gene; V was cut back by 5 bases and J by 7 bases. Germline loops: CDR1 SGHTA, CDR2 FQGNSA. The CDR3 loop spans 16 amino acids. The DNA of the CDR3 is TGTGCCAGCAGCCCCCAGGGACAGGGACCGGGCGGGGAGCTGTTTTTT. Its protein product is CASSPQGQGPGGELFF.

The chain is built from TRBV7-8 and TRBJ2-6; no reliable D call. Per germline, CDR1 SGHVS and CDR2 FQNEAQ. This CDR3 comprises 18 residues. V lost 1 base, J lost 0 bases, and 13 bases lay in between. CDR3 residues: CASSLGQVISSGANVLTF. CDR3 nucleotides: TGTGCCAGCAGCTTAGGGCAGGTGATTAGCTCTGGGGCCAACGTCCTGACTTTC.

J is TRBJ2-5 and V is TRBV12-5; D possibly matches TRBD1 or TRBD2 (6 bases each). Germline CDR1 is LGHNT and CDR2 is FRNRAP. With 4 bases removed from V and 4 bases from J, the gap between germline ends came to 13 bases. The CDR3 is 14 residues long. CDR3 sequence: CASGSWGAGETQYF. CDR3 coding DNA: TGTGCTAGTGGTTCTTGGGGGGCAGGAGAGACCCAGTACTTC.

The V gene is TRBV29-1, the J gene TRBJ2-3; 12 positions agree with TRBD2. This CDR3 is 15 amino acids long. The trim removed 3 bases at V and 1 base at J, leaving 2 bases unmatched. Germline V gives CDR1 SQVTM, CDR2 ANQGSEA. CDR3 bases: TGCAGCGTTGATGCTAGCGGGAGGGGCACAGATACGCAGTATTTT. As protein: CSVDASGRGTDTQYF.

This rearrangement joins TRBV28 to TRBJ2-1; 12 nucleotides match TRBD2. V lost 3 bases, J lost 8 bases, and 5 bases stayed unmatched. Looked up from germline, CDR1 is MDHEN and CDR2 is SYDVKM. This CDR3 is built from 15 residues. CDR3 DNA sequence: TGTGCCAGCAGTTTCGGGACTAGCGGGTTCGATGAGCAGTTCTTC. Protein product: CASSFGTSGFDEQFF.

CDR3 amino acids: CAIGQNNEQFF. The CDR3 nucleotides read TGTGCCATTGGACAAAACAATGAGCAGTTCTTC. The chain employs TRBV10-3 and TRBJ2-1, with a tentative D call TRBD1 (5 bases). CDR1 and CDR2 (germline): ENHRY, SYGVKD. There are 11 residues in the CDR3. Trimming took off 9 bases at V and 5 bases at J, with 8 bases between the two ends.

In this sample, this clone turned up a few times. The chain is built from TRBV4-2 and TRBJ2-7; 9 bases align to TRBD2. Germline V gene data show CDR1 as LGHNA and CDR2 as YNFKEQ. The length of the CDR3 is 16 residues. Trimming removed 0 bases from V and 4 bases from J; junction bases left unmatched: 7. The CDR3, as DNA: TGTGCCAGCAGCCAAGAGCCGCGGGGGGGCAGGTACGAGCAGTACTTC. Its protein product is CASSQEPRGGRYEQYF.

CDR3 region: CASRDRPGTANEKLFF. In nucleotides, the CDR3 is TGCGCCAGCAGGGATCGGCCCGGGACAGCTAATGAAAAACTGTTTTTT. The chain joins TRBV5-1 to TRBJ1-4, with 7 bases that match TRBD1. The V and J ends lost 5 bases and 3 bases, in that order; junction bases with no gene match: 10. The germline gives CDR1 SGHRS, CDR2 YFSETQ. There are 16 residues in the CDR3.

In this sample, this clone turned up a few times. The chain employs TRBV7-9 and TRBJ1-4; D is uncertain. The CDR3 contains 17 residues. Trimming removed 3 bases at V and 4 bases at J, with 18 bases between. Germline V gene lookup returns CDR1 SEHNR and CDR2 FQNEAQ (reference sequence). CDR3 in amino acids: CASSFSGLSLGNEKLFF. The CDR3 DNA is TGTGCCAGCAGCTTTAGTGGGTTGTCTCTTGGTAATGAAAAACTGTTTTTT.

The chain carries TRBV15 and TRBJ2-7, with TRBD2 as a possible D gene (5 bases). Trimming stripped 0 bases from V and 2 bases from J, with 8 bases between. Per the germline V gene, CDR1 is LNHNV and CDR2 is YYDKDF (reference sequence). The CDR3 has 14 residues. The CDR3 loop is CATSRDEGPYEQYF. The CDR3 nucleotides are TGTGCCACCAGCAGAGACGAGGGTCCCTACGAGCAGTACTTC.